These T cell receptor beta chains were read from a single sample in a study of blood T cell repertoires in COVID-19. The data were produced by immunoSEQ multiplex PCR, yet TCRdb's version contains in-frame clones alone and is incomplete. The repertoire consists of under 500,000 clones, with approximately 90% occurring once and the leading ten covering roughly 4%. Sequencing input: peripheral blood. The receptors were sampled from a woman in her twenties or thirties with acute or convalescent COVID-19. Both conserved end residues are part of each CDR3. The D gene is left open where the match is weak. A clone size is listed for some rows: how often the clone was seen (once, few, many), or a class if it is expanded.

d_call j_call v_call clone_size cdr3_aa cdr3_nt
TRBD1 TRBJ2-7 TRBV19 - CASSTQGQVHEQYF TGTGCCAGTAGTACCCAGGGACAGGTCCACGAGCAGTACTTC
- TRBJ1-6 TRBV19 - CASRRQGDNSPLHF TGTGCCAGTAGGAGGCAGGGTGATAATTCACCCCTCCACTTT
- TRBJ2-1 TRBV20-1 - CSASLGAPNEQFF TGCAGTGCTAGTCTGGGGGCGCCCAATGAGCAGTTCTTC
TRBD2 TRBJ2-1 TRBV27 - CASSPRVSGGSDEQFF TGTGCCAGCAGTCCCCGGGTTAGCGGGGGTTCAGATGAGCAGTTCTTC
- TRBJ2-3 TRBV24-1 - CATSRTGTDTQYF TGTGCCACCAGTCGGACAGGCACAGATACGCAGTATTTT
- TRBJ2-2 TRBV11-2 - CASSLGGLGELFF TGTGCCAGCAGCCTCGGAGGTCTCGGGGAGCTGTTTTTT
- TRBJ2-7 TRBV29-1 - CSATAGAPSYEQYF TGCAGCGCAACGGCGGGGGCCCCTTCCTACGAGCAGTACTTC
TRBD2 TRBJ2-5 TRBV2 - CASMKGGPTSQETQYF TGTGCCAGCATGAAGGGAGGGCCTACCAGCCAAGAGACCCAGTACTTC
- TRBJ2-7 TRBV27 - CASSSGQRTDYEQYF TGTGCCAGCAGTTCTGGACAGCGAACAGACTACGAGCAGTACTTC
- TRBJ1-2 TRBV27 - CASSLSGQNHGYTF TGTGCCAGCAGTTTATCGGGGCAAAACCATGGCTACACCTTC
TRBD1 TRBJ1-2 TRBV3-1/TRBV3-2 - CASSERDRVVGYTF TGTGCCAGCAGCGAAAGGGACAGGGTTGTTGGCTACACCTTC
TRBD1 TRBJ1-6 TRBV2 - CATRHRGLDNSPLHF TGTGCCACCCGCCACAGGGGGCTAGATAATTCACCCCTCCACTTT
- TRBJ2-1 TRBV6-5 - CASSQLGAEQFF TGTGCCAGCAGTCAGCTTGGGGCGGAGCAGTTCTTC
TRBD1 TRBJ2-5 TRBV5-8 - CASSPPPRTGETQYF TGTGCCAGCAGCCCACCGCCGCGGACAGGGGAGACCCAGTACTTC
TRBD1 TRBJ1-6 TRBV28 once CASRPSGQGDNSPLHF TGTGCCAGCAGACCATCCGGACAGGGAGACAATTCACCCCTCCACTTT
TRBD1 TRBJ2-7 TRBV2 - CASGGQGQTGEQYF TGTGCCAGCGGTGGACAGGGCCAAACGGGGGAGCAGTACTTC
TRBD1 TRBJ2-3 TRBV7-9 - CASSLGTGADTQYF TGTGCCAGCAGCTTAGGGACAGGGGCAGATACGCAGTATTTT
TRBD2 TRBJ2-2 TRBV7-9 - CASNIGGANTGELFF TGTGCCAGCAATATCGGGGGGGCGAACACCGGGGAGCTGTTTTTT
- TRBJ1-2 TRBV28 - CASSNRARRRILRGGYTF TGTGCCAGCAGTAACCGGGCTAGGCGGAGGATTCTACGCGGAGGCTACACCTTC
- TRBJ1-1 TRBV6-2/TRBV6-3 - CASSHGKMNTEAFF TGTGCCAGCAGCCACGGTAAGATGAACACTGAAGCTTTCTTT
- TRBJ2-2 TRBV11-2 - CASSFGAITGELFF TGTGCCAGCAGCTTTGGGGCCATCACCGGGGAGCTGTTTTTT
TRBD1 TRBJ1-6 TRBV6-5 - CASSYRGLQDNSPLHF TGTGCCAGCAGTTACAGGGGGCTCCAGGATAATTCACCCCTCCACTTT
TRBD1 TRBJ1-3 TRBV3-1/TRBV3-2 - CASSQPRTGSSGNTIYF TGTGCCAGCAGCCAACCTCGGACAGGGAGCTCTGGAAACACCATATATTTT
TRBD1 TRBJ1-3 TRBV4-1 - CASSQGMTGIGNTIYF TGCGCCAGCAGCCAGGGGATGACAGGGATTGGAAACACCATATATTTT
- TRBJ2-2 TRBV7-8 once CASSKTRDTGELFF TGTGCCAGCAGCAAAACTAGAGACACCGGGGAGCTGTTTTTT
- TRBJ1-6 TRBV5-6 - CASSLFGVDRHLYSPLHF TGTGCCAGCAGCTTGTTCGGGGTTGACAGGCACCTGTATTCACCCCTCCACTTT
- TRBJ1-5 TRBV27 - CASSLSAEENQPQHF TGTGCCAGCAGTTTATCAGCAGAGGAGAATCAGCCCCAGCATTTT
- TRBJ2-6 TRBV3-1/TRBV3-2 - CASSQGYNGANVLTF TGTGCCAGCAGCCAAGGGTACAACGGGGCCAACGTCCTGACTTTC
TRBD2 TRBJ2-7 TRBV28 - CASSLTSGFFYEQYF TGTGCCAGCAGTTTGACTAGCGGGTTTTTTTACGAGCAGTACTTC
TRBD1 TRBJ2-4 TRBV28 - CASSRGGQAKNIQYF TGTGCCAGCAGCCGAGGGGGACAGGCCAAAAACATTCAGTACTTC
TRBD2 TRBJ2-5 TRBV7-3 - CASSLGTSGAKTQYF TGTGCCAGCAGCCTAGGGACTAGCGGGGCGAAGACCCAGTACTTC
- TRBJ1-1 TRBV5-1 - CASSLDSRARVEAFF TGCGCCAGCAGCTTGGATAGTCGGGCCAGGGTTGAGGCTTTCTTT
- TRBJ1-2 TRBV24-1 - CATSDAAGDNYGYTF TGTGCCACCAGTGACGCCGCAGGGGACAACTATGGCTACACCTTC
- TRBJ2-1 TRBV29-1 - CSVGTGGGNEQFF TGCAGCGTTGGTACAGGGGGGGGTAATGAGCAGTTCTTC
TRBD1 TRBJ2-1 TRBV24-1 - CATSDPGTGPLGEQFF TGTGCCACCAGTGATCCGGGGACAGGACCCCTAGGGGAGCAGTTCTTC
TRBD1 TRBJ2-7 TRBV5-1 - CASSQEVTGKGYEQYF TGCGCCAGCAGCCAAGAAGTGACAGGGAAGGGCTACGAGCAGTACTTC
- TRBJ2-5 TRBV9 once CASSVADSTQETQYF TGTGCCAGCAGCGTAGCGGACTCAACCCAAGAGACCCAGTACTTC
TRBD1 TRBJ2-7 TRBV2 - CASSEEAGGVYEQYF TGTGCCAGCAGTGAAGAGGCAGGGGGCGTCTACGAGCAGTACTTC
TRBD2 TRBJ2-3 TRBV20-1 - CSASLLAGLTDTQYF TGCAGTGCTAGTCTTCTAGCGGGGCTCACAGATACGCAGTATTTT
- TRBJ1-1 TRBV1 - CTSSARQGNTEAFF TGCACCAGCAGCGCCCGGCAGGGGAACACTGAAGCTTTCTTT
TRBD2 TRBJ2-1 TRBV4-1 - CASSHVSGRTYNEQFF TGCGCCAGCAGCCATGTTAGCGGGAGAACCTACAATGAGCAGTTCTTC
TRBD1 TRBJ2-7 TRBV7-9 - CASSSGTGAHEQYF TGTGCCAGCAGCTCCGGGACAGGGGCTCACGAGCAGTACTTC
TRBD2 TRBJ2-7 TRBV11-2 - CASRPWGERGVYEQYF TGTGCCAGCAGGCCGTGGGGGGAGCGGGGGGTATACGAGCAGTACTTC
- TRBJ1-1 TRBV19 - CASRQQVNTEAFF TGTGCCAGTAGGCAACAGGTGAACACTGAAGCTTTCTTT
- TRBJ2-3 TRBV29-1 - CSVPGQHSSTDTQYF TGCAGCGTCCCGGGACAACACTCTAGCACAGATACGCAGTATTTT